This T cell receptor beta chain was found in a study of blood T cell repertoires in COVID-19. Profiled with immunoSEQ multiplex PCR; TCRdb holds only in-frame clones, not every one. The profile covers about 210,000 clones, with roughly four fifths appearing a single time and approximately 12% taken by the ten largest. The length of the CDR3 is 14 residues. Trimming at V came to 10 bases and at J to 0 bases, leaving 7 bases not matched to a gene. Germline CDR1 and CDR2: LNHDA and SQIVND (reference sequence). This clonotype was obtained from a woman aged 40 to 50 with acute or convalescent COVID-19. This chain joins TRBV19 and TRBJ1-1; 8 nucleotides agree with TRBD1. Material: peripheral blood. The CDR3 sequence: CATSDRALNTEAFF. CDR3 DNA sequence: TGTGCCACCTCGGACAGGGCTTTGAACACTGAAGCTTTCTTT.